This T cell receptor beta chain was recovered during a study of brain T cells in children with intractable seizures. TCRdb keeps only in-frame clones here, not all; method: immunoSEQ multiplex PCR. Among about 340,000 clones listed, more than 85% were seen once. Trimming shortened V by 4 bases and J by 4 bases, and 13 bases separated the two germline ends. The CDR3 spans 15 residues. Germline-derived CDR1 and CDR2 are LGHDT and YNNKEL (reference sequence). Time point specified: blood from clinic visit 5 months post-surgery; TSC patient then seizure free. The source is a boy in the first two years of life with tuberous sclerosis and intractable seizures. The genes are TRBV3-1 (or the pseudogene TRBV3-2) and TRBJ2-2; tentatively, D is TRBD1 or TRBD2 (5 bases each). The material sequenced was peripheral blood, taken 4 to 5 months after surgery. The CDR3 spells CASSLGTGLTGELFF. CDR3 sequence (DNA): TGTGCCAGCAGCCTGGGGACGGGGCTCACCGGGGAGCTGTTTTTT.